Following are 31 T cell receptor beta chains from one sample sequenced in a study of T-cell reconstitution after alpha-beta-depleted transplantation in children. Molecular barcoding with unique molecular identifiers was used for the TCRbeta library. TCRdb reanalysed the PCR reads using MiXCR and keeps one entry per CDR3 protein. Altogether 600,000 or so distinct CDR3 sequences are present, 23% being singletons, with the ten largest covering roughly an eighth. This specimen was PBMCs, mostly from graft donor cells, taken 360 days after TCRalphabeta/CD19-depleted stem cell transplant. The receptor set was obtained from a boy younger than two who had a stem cell transplant for acute myeloid leukemia, so the T cells may come from the graft donor.

This clonotype has a handful of counts. The chain uses TRBV11-2 and TRBJ2-7; D remains unclear. The CDR3 totals 12 residues. V shed 2 bases and J shed 4 bases, with 6 bases lying between them. Germline CDR1 is SGHAT and CDR2 is FQNNGV. The CDR3 loop is CASSLMPYEQYF. The DNA for the CDR3 is TGTGCCAGCAGCTTAATGCCATACGAGCAGTACTTC.

This clonotype was observed many times. The chain employs TRBV12-3 or TRBV12-4 and TRBJ2-7; 7 nucleotides align to TRBD1. V shed 7 bases and J 5 bases; nucleotides not matched to a gene: 11. The CDR3 has 14 amino acids. The chain's CDR3 is CASTLGGRSHEQYF. CDR3 nucleotides: TGTGCCAGCACCCTAGGGGGCAGGTCGCACGAGCAGTACTTC.

This clonotype was found a few times. This chain joins TRBV25-1 and TRBJ2-7; TRBD1 agrees at 9 bases. Per the germline V gene, CDR1 is MGHDK and CDR2 is SYGVNS. The CDR3 totals 14 residues. Trimming at V came to 5 bases and at J to 4 bases, leaving 6 bases not matched to a gene. DNA for the CDR3: TGTGCCAGCAGTACCGGGACAGGGCTTTACGAGCAGTACTTC. This gives the protein CASSTGTGLYEQYF.

The J gene is TRBJ2-5, the V gene TRBV20-1; TRBD2 aligns across 10 bases. The germline V gene has CDR1 DFQATT and CDR2 SNEGSKA (reference sequence). The ends lost 6 bases at V and 5 bases at J; junction bases unmatched: 6. The CDR3 loop spans 13 amino acids. This chain's CDR3 is CSAGAGGLETQYF. The CDR3 DNA reads as TGCAGTGCGGGAGCGGGGGGGCTGGAGACCCAGTACTTC.

For this clonotype: Possible read error: a much larger clone is one base away. This chain joins TRBV29-1 and TRBJ2-3, with D possibly TRBD2 on 7 matching bases. The germline CDR1 and CDR2 sequences are SQVTM and ANQGSEA. The CDR3 is made up of 13 amino acids. CDR3 in DNA: TGCAGCGTTGAAACGGGGGGCACAGATACGCAGTGTTTT. This encodes CSVETGGTDTQCF.

In nucleotides, the CDR3 is TGTGCCAGCAGTTTCACAGGGGCGCGGAATTCACCCCTCCACTTT. Its translation is CASSFTGARNSPLHF. V usage is TRBV12-3 or TRBV12-4 and J usage is TRBJ1-6, with TRBD1 identical over 7 bases. The CDR3 runs to 15 residues. After removal of 3 bases from V and 7 bases from J, the junction contained 6 bases not matched to a gene.

The table lists this clonotype with many counts. The chain has TRBV12-3 or TRBV12-4 and TRBJ2-1; 8 bases line up with TRBD2. The CDR3 spans 16 residues. V was pared by 6 bases and J by 2 bases, with 9 bases of the junction left unmatched. The CDR3 bases are TGTGCCAGCAGCCGGGGGGGAGCGGGAGCCTACAATGAGCAGTTCTTC. Residues: CASSRGGAGAYNEQFF.

V is TRBV20-1 and J is TRBJ2-1, with 7 bases identical to TRBD2. V trimming: 3 bases; J trimming: 0 bases; junction bases outside the gene matches: 8. This CDR3 is 16 amino acids long. Germline values: CDR1 DFQATT, CDR2 SNEGSKA (reference sequence). The CDR3 region is CSASSLAGGSYNEQFF. CDR3 bases: TGCAGTGCTAGCAGCTTAGCGGGCGGCTCCTACAATGAGCAGTTCTTC.

The table lists this clonotype with many counts. This chain links TRBV20-1 with TRBJ2-4; D possibly matches TRBD1 or TRBD2 (5 bases each). This CDR3 contains 21 residues. The V gene lost 4 bases and the J gene lost 0 bases, with 31 bases spanning the gap. Germline CDR1 DFQATT, CDR2 SNEGSKA (reference sequence). In DNA, the CDR3 is TGCAGTGCTAACAGAAAGCACCCCTGGGGGTCGGTGCTTCTAGCCAAAAACATTCAGTACTTC. Translating it yields CSANRKHPWGSVLLAKNIQYF.

In this sample, this clonotype turned up many times. This chain joins TRBV20-1 and TRBJ2-1; perhaps TRBD2 as D (7 bases). This CDR3 spans 14 amino acids. V was cut by 5 bases and J by 2 bases, with 13 bases left in between. Germline V CDR1 and CDR2: DFQATT, SNEGSKA (reference sequence). CDR3 loop: CSAGGGPAYNEQFF. The CDR3 nucleotides are TGCAGTGCTGGGGGGGGGCCAGCCTACAATGAGCAGTTCTTC.

This clonotype was seen only once. The chain recombines TRBV7-2 with TRBJ1-6, with D uncertain. Germline V gene sequence: CDR1 SGHTA, CDR2 FQGNSA. Trimming stripped 1 base from V and 10 bases from J, with 8 bases between. The CDR3 length is 13 residues. CDR3 amino acids: CASSLEGLSPLHF. CDR3 nucleotide sequence: TGTGCCAGCAGCTTAGAAGGGCTGTCACCCCTCCACTTT.

The chain has TRBV7-2 and TRBJ2-7; a weak D match, TRBD1 (6 bases). V lost 4 bases to trimming and J lost 4 bases, with 14 bases between them. In germline, CDR1 is SGHTA, CDR2 FQGNSA. CDR3 length: 14 amino acids. The CDR3 nucleotides are TGTGCCAGCAGCTCCTGGGGGCCTACATACGAGCAGTACTTC. Amino acids: CASSSWGPTYEQYF. Based on the CDR3 plus reference TRBV7-2 and TRBJ2-7, the full variable domain is GAGVSQSPSNKVTEKGKDVELRCDPISGHTALYWYRQSLGQGLEFLIYFQGNSAPDKSGLPSDRFSAERTGGSVSTLTIQRTQQEDSAVYLCASSSWGPTYEQYFGPGTRLTVT.

As for this clonotype: It is likely a read error, because the conserved phenylalanine at the end of the CDR3 is missing. Because the CDR3's place on the DNA is in doubt, the DNA is left out and the CDR3 is given as listed by TCRdb. This chain connects TRBV25-1 to TRBJ2-7; TRBD1 is the table's D call, not checked against the DNA. CDR1 is MGHDK, CDR2 SYGVNS, per germline. The CDR3 region is 12 residues in length, termini included. CDR3: CASTDWGDRVFY.

Many counts were recorded for this clonotype. The CDR3 sequence: CASRLWGWTDTQYF. The CDR3 bases are TGTGCCAGCCGCCTTTGGGGGTGGACAGATACGCAGTATTTT. The chain carries TRBV12-3 or TRBV12-4 and TRBJ2-3; tentatively, D is TRBD1 or TRBD2 (5 bases each). V shed 8 bases and J shed 3 bases, with 15 bases lying between them. The CDR3 length is 14 residues.

This clonotype was seen more than once but under ten times. The V call is TRBV4-2, the J call TRBJ2-5, with D unresolved. The CDR3 sequence is 12 residues long. The germline gives CDR1 LGHNA, CDR2 YNFKEQ. V lost 3 bases to trimming and J lost 4 bases, with 6 bases between them. The CDR3: CASSQLGETQYF. The CDR3 DNA reads as TGTGCCAGCAGCCAGCTAGGAGAGACCCAGTACTTC.

This chain connects TRBV6-5 to TRBJ2-1; 7 bases are a match to TRBD2. Germline loops: CDR1 MNHEY, CDR2 SVGAGI. With 4 bases clipped from V and 0 bases from J, the junction kept 9 bases outside the gene matches. The CDR3 is 17 residues long. CDR3 bases: TGTGCCAGCAGTTCACTGGGAGCGGGGAGCTCCTACAATGAGCAGTTCTTC. Translated: CASSSLGAGSSYNEQFF.

This clonotype has a handful of counts. The chain carries TRBV12-3 or TRBV12-4 and TRBJ1-1; D might be TRBD1 (6 bases). V lost 5 bases and J lost 7, with 17 bases in between. This CDR3 has 14 residues. The CDR3 protein is CASSPLGGAYEAFF. CDR3 nucleotide sequence: TGTGCCAGCAGTCCTCTGGGGGGGGCGTATGAAGCTTTCTTT.

This clonotype was observed many times. The gene calls are TRBV20-1 and TRBJ2-7, with D perhaps given as TRBD1 or TRBD2 (5 bases each). Per germline, CDR1 DFQATT and CDR2 SNEGSKA (reference sequence). The CDR3 sequence is 15 residues long. The V and J ends lost 2 bases and 7 bases respectively, with 21 bases between them. The CDR3 DNA reads as TGCAGTGCTAGAAAACAGGTGGGGGTAGAACGGGAGCAGTACTTC. Translating gives CSARKQVGVEREQYF.

This clonotype showed up just a few times. V gene TRBV20-1 combines with J gene TRBJ2-5; D remains unclear. CDR1 is DFQATT, CDR2 SNEGSKA, per germline (reference sequence). Between the trimmed V and J ends, which lost 0 bases and 5 bases, there was a span of 10 bases. CDR3 length: 13 residues. CDR3 amino acids: CSARDVAWETQYF. For the CDR3, the DNA is TGCAGTGCTAGAGATGTAGCATGGGAGACCCAGTACTTC.

CDR3 residues: CASSTRPDRWGDTDTQYF. The CDR3, as DNA: TGTGCCAGCAGTACCCGGCCCGACAGGTGGGGGGACACAGATACGCAGTATTTT. The rearrangement joins TRBV12-3 or TRBV12-4 to TRBJ2-3; D is possibly TRBD1 or TRBD2 (6 bases each). The V gene lost 5 bases and the J gene lost 2 bases, with 23 bases spanning the gap. CDR3 length: 18 residues.

The genes are TRBV15 and TRBJ2-2; tentative D call: TRBD1 (8 bases). The CDR3 loop spans 16 amino acids. Looked up from germline, CDR1 is LNHNV and CDR2 is YYDKDF (reference sequence). Trimming pared 4 bases from V and 4 bases from J, leaving 16 bases between. The CDR3 bases are TGTGCCACCAGCATGGACAGGGAGGGAATCACCGGGGAGCTGTTTTTT. The encoded protein is CATSMDREGITGELFF.

This clonotype was seen more than once but under ten times. The chain combines TRBV12-3 or TRBV12-4 with TRBJ2-3; D is uncertain. Trimming pared 7 bases from V and 6 bases from J, leaving 17 bases between. The CDR3 is made up of 14 amino acids. The CDR3 is CASTFGSLHDTQYF. Here the CDR3 DNA reads TGTGCCAGCACTTTCGGGTCCCTCCACGATACGCAGTATTTT.

Ten or more counts support this clonotype. J is TRBJ2-2 and V is TRBV7-2; D is ambiguous. V was shortened by 1 base and J by 6 bases, with 6 bases between the two germline ends. The CDR3 runs 13 residues. Germline V gene lookup returns CDR1 SGHTA and CDR2 FQGNSA. The CDR3 bases are TGTGCCAGCAGCTTAGTAGTAGCCGGGGAGCTGTTTTTT. It encodes CASSLVVAGELFF.

The CDR3 DNA is TGTGCCAGCAGCTTAGTAACGGACCAAGAGACCCAGTACTTC. Its translation is CASSLVTDQETQYF. The chain uses TRBV7-6 and TRBJ2-5; D not certain. CDR3 size: 14 residues. V lost 1 base, J lost 0 bases, and 6 bases lay in between. The germline V gene has CDR1 SGHVS and CDR2 FNYEAQ.

This clonotype was detected only a few times. The chain is built from TRBV11-2 and TRBJ2-7, with D hard to call. The CDR3 contains 19 residues. Germline CDR1 SGHAT, CDR2 FQNNGV. The V end was cut by 3 bases, the J end by 2 bases, with 26 bases between. CDR3 sequence reads: CASSFPPLNVAPTPYEQYF. CDR3 coding DNA: TGTGCCAGCAGCTTCCCCCCACTGAACGTTGCCCCCACCCCCTACGAGCAGTACTTC. The full variable domain, completed using reference TRBV11-2 and TRBJ2-7, is EAGVAQSPRYKIIEKRQSVAFWCNPISGHATLYWYQQILGQGPKLLIQFQNNGVVDDSQLPKDRFSAERLKGVDSTLKIQPAKLEDSAVYLCASSFPPLNVAPTPYEQYFGPGTRLTVT.

This clonotype has just a few counts. The genes are TRBV6-2 or TRBV6-3 and TRBJ2-2, with 14 bases matching TRBD2. The V and J ends lost 4 bases and 5 bases, in that order; junction bases with no gene match: 15. Germline CDR1 reads MNHEY; CDR2 reads SVGEGT. The CDR3 has 20 residues. The CDR3: CASSFGTSGGPGRWTGELFF. The CDR3 region has the DNA TGTGCCAGCAGTTTCGGGACTAGCGGGGGCCCCGGTCGATGGACCGGGGAGCTGTTTTTT.

The table lists this clonotype with a few counts. The chain employs TRBV20-1 and TRBJ2-2, with D maybe TRBD2 (6 bases). Per the germline V gene, CDR1 is DFQATT and CDR2 is SNEGSKA (reference sequence). The CDR3 has 13 residues. V lost 4 bases and J lost 5, with 11 bases in between. This chain's CDR3 is CSANGGVTGELFF. CDR3 in DNA: TGCAGTGCTAACGGGGGTGTTACCGGGGAGCTGTTTTTT.

This clonotype was seen a few times. The rearrangement joins TRBV20-1 to TRBJ2-1; tentative D call: TRBD2 (7 bases). The germline gives CDR1 DFQATT, CDR2 SNEGSKA (reference sequence). V dropped 6 bases and J dropped 7 bases, with 16 bases sitting between them. The CDR3 has 13 residues. In nucleotides, the CDR3 is TGCAGTGCAGGGGGGGGGGTTACAAATGAGCAGTTCTTC. This codes for CSAGGGVTNEQFF.

V and J are TRBV12-3 or TRBV12-4 and TRBJ1-2; D is possibly TRBD1 (5 bases). This CDR3 spans 16 amino acids. V was cut by 6 bases and J by 0 bases, with 17 bases left in between. The CDR3, as DNA: TGTGCCAGCAGGTACCGGGACGGTGTGGCTAACTATGGCTACACCTTC. The encoded protein is CASRYRDGVANYGYTF.

This rearrangement joins TRBV4-3 to TRBJ2-4; TRBD1 might be the D (6 bases). This CDR3 contains 16 residues. The ends were cut back, 1 base at V and 4 bases at J, with 14 bases in the middle. Germline values: CDR1 LGHNA, CDR2 YSLEER. Here the CDR3 reads CASSQGGRGGKNIQYF. In nucleotides, the CDR3 is TGCGCCAGCAGCCAAGGTGGTAGAGGGGGAAAAAACATTCAGTACTTC.

This clonotype was detected only a few times. This chain uses TRBV6-1 with TRBJ2-2; tentatively, D is TRBD1 or TRBD2 (5 bases each). V was cut by 4 bases and J by 6 bases, with 12 bases left in between. The CDR3 is 14 residues long. From germline, CDR1 is MNHNS and CDR2 SASEGT. The DNA for the CDR3 is TGTGCCAGCAGTGTTGTGGGGGATGCCGGGGAGCTGTTTTTT. This encodes CASSVVGDAGELFF.